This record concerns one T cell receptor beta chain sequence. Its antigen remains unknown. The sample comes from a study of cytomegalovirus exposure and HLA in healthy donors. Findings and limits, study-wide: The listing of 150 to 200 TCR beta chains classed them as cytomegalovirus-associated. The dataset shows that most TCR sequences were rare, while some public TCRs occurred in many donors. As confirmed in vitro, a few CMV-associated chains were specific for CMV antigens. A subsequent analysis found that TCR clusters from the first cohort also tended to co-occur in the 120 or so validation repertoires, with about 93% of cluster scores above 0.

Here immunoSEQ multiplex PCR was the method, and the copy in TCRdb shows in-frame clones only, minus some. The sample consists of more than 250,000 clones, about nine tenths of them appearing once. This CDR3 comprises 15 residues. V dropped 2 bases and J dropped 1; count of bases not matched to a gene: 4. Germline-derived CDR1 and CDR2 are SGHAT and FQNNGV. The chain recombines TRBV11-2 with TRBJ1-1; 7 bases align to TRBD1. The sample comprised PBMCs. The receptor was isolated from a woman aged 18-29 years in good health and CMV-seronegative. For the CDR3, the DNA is TGTGCCAGCAGCTTACAGGGGGTCACGAACACTGAAGCTTTCTTT. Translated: CASSLQGVTNTEAFF.